The 10 T cell receptor beta chains in this list originate from one sample, sequenced in a study of cytomegalovirus exposure and HLA in healthy donors. A multiplex PCR was run with 60 Vbeta primers and 13 Jbeta primers. Assay used: immunoSEQ multiplex PCR; TCRdb lists only in-frame clones, some missing. The top ten clones hold 20% to 25% of a sample with roughly 100,000 clones, 55% to 70% of them seen once. Sample: PBMCs. These receptors were obtained from a woman between 50 and 59 years old in good health and CMV-seropositive.

V and J are TRBV19 and TRBJ2-1, with D unresolved. Looked up from germline, CDR1 is LNHDA and CDR2 is SQIVND (reference sequence). The ends were cut back, 8 bases at V and 1 base at J, with 18 bases in the middle. The CDR3 is made up of 16 amino acids. CDR3 nucleotides: TGTGCCAGTGCCCTCAGTGAAGAGGCTTCCTACAATGAGCAGTTCTTC. Translation: CASALSEEASYNEQFF.

This chain joins TRBV5-5 and TRBJ2-7, with TRBD2 matching 9 bases. The ends lost 1 base at V and 1 base at J; junction bases unmatched: 6. CDR3 length equals 16 residues. Germline CDR1 reads SGHKS; CDR2 reads YYEKEE (reference sequence). The DNA for the CDR3 is TGTGCCAGCAGCTTGCGAGCGGGGGGCGTATCCTACGAGCAGTACTTC. Amino acids: CASSLRAGGVSYEQYF.

In DNA, the CDR3 is TGTGCCTGGTCGACAGGGGTAAGGACTGAAGCTTTCTTT. Its protein product is CAWSTGVRTEAFF. The J gene is TRBJ1-1, the V gene TRBV30; 8 bases match TRBD1. The CDR3 runs 13 residues. V was clipped by 5 bases and J by 5 bases; unmatched bases: 7. The V gene's germline CDR1 is GTSNPN and CDR2 SVGIG (reference sequence). The full variable domain, rest sourced from reference TRBV30 and TRBJ1-1, is SQTIHQWPATLVQPVGSPLSLECTVEGTSNPNLYWYRQAAGRGLQLLFYSVGIGQISSEVPQNLSASRPQDRQFILSSKKLLLSDSGFYLCAWSTGVRTEAFFGQGTRLTVV.

The chain joins TRBV7-6 to TRBJ2-3; 8 nucleotides line up with TRBD2. The CDR3 has 17 residues. V lost 5 bases, J lost 2 bases, and 12 bases stayed unmatched. Germline V gene sequence: CDR1 SGHVS, CDR2 FNYEAQ. The CDR3 loop is CASSPAITGGVTDTQYF. In DNA, the CDR3 is TGTGCCAGCAGCCCCGCGATAACGGGGGGGGTCACAGATACGCAGTATTTT.

There are a few counts of this clone. The rearrangement joins TRBV5-1 to TRBJ1-2, with no clear D. CDR3 length: 13 residues. The germline V and J ends were trimmed by 7 bases and 3 bases, with 13 bases remaining between them. Germline V lookup: CDR1 SGHRS, CDR2 YFSETQ. CDR3 in amino acids: CASGEGSDYGYTF. CDR3 nucleotides: TGCGCCAGCGGGGAGGGAAGTGACTATGGCTACACCTTC.

This clone is termed medium-sized. The chain couples TRBV30 to TRBJ2-7; TRBD1 agrees at 9 bases. With 3 bases clipped from V and 6 bases from J, the junction kept 3 bases outside the gene matches. The CDR3 is 12 amino acids. The germline gives CDR1 GTSNPN, CDR2 SVGIG (reference sequence). CDR3 sequence: CAWSRTGVEQYF. Here the CDR3 DNA reads TGTGCCTGGAGCAGGACAGGGGTCGAGCAGTACTTC.

The chain has TRBV11-2 and TRBJ1-5, with D perhaps matching TRBD1 (6 bases). Germline V gene lookup returns CDR1 SGHAT and CDR2 FQNNGV. CDR3 length: 17 amino acids. V was pared by 1 base and J by 4 bases, with 17 bases between. Here the CDR3 reads CASSLGPGGGLNQPQHF. Here the CDR3 DNA reads TGTGCCAGCAGCTTAGGGCCCGGCGGGGGCTTAAATCAGCCCCAGCATTTT.

V and J are TRBV19 and TRBJ1-5; TRBD1 might be the D (5 bases). The CDR3 totals 14 residues. Germline V lookup: CDR1 LNHDA, CDR2 SQIVND (reference sequence). V was pared by 2 bases and J by 6 bases, with 11 bases between. CDR3 residues: CASSISRDPQPQHF. The CDR3 DNA sequence: TGTGCCAGTAGTATAAGCAGGGATCCTCAGCCCCAGCATTTT. Drawing the rest from reference TRBV19 and TRBJ1-5, the complete variable domain is DGGITQSPKYLFRKEGQNVTLSCEQNLNHDAMYWYRQDPGQGLRLIYYSQIVNDFQKGDIAEGYSVSREKKESFPLTVTSAQKNPTAFYLCASSISRDPQPQHFGDGTRLSIL.

As regards this clone: This is likely a read error, given that the CDR3 carries no conserved phenylalanine or tryptophan at its end. The chain couples TRBV6-1 to TRBJ1-1, with D unclear. The CDR3 sequence is 14 residues long. The V gene lost 1 base and the J gene lost 6 bases, with 12 bases spanning the gap. CDR1 and CDR2 from the germline V gene are MNHNS and SASEGT. CDR3 loop: CASSEVMGSSEAFL. CDR3 sequence (DNA): TGTGCCAGCAGTGAAGTAATGGGTAGCTCTGAAGCTTTCCTT.

This clone occurred a few times. The chain employs TRBV6-5 and TRBJ1-1; 8 nucleotides align to TRBD1. The ends lost 6 bases at V and 11 bases at J; junction bases unmatched: 5. Germline CDR1 reads MNHEY; CDR2 reads SVGAGI. This CDR3 has 11 residues. The CDR3: CASSRGQVAFF. Written as DNA, the CDR3 is TGTGCCAGCAGCCGGGGACAGGTTGCTTTCTTT.